The 26 T cell receptor beta chains in this list originate from one sample, sequenced in a study of blood T cells in healthy people across ages. Through a sample-barcoded 5' primer and a J-beta primer mix, a second PCR was run for 7 to 11 cycles. MiXCR was run by TCRdb on the 5' RACE reads, yielding one entry per CDR3 protein. Here the sample spans some 760,000 distinct CDR3 sequences, around a quarter being singletons. The sample was also linked to a second study, of T cells of mothers and their children.

The specimen was blood. Source of these receptors: a boy younger than 18 in good health.

The V gene is TRBV3-1, the J gene TRBJ2-2; tentatively, D is TRBD1 or TRBD2 (6 bases each). V was cut by 0 bases and J by 7 bases, with 12 bases left in between. Germline CDR1 LGHDT, CDR2 YNNKEL (reference sequence). The CDR3 totals 15 residues. CDR3 residues: CASSQDPRGLGELFF. The CDR3 nucleotides read TGTGCCAGCAGCCAAGATCCCAGGGGACTCGGGGAGCTGTTTTTT. The complete variable domain, with remaining parts taken from reference TRBV3-1 and TRBJ2-2, reads DTAVSQTPKYLVTQMGNDKSIKCEQNLGHDTMYWYKQDSKKFLKIMFSYNNKELIINETVPNRFSPKSPDKAHLNLHINSLELGDSAVYFCASSQDPRGLGELFFGEGSRLTVL.

The CDR3 reads CSAPGAYFNEQFF. The CDR3 DNA reads TGCAGTGCCCCAGGGGCTTACTTCAATGAGCAGTTCTTC. The chain carries TRBV20-1 and TRBJ2-1; tentatively, D is TRBD1 (6 bases). This CDR3 spans 13 amino acids. V lost 6 bases and J lost 6, with 15 bases in between. CDR1 DFQATT and CDR2 SNEGSKA come from the germline V gene (reference sequence).

This chain joins TRBV28 and TRBJ2-7; no firm D call. V was shortened by 4 bases and J by 2 bases, with 24 bases between the two germline ends. The CDR3 sequence is 18 residues long. Germline V gives CDR1 MDHEN, CDR2 SYDVKM. The CDR3 here is CASSSRWTESPFAYEQYF. DNA of the CDR3: TGTGCCAGCAGTTCCCGGTGGACGGAGAGCCCTTTTGCCTACGAGCAGTACTTC. Together with reference TRBV28 and TRBJ2-7, the CDR3 gives the full variable domain: DVKVTQSSRYLVKRTGEKVFLECVQDMDHENMFWYRQDPGLGLRLIYFSYDVKMKEKGDIPEGYSVSREKKERFSLILESASTNQTSMYLCASSSRWTESPFAYEQYFGPGTRLTVT.

Ten or more counts support this clonotype. The V gene is TRBV18, the J gene TRBJ2-1, with D unresolved. Germline loops: CDR1 KGHSH, CDR2 LQKENI. This CDR3 comprises 13 residues. The ends were cut back, 6 bases at V and 0 bases at J, with 6 bases in the middle. CDR3: CASSQSSYNEQFF. In nucleotides, the CDR3 is TGTGCCAGCTCCCAAAGCTCCTACAATGAGCAGTTCTTC. The full variable domain, its missing parts supplied by reference TRBV18 and TRBJ2-1, is NAGVMQNPRHLVRRRGQEARLRCSPMKGHSHVYWYRQLPEEGLKFMVYLQKENIIDESGMPKERFSAEFPKEGPSILRIQQVVRGDSAAYFCASSQSSYNEQFFGPGTRLTVL.

The chain employs TRBV5-5 and TRBJ2-5; possibly TRBD1 for D (5 bases). The J call may be in error: the DNA end matches TRBJ2-1 better. Germline lookup yields CDR1 SGHKS and CDR2 YYEKEE (reference sequence). The CDR3 length is 13 residues. The DNA of the CDR3 is TGTGCCAGCAGCTTCACAGGTCCAAAAGAGCAGTTCTTC. Translation: CASSFTGPKEQFF.

This clonotype was observed a few times. V and J are TRBV4-3 and TRBJ1-1, with TRBD1 matching over 10 bases. The CDR3 totals 15 residues. The germline CDR1 and CDR2 sequences are LGHNA and YSLEER. With 0 bases clipped from V and 6 bases from J, the junction kept 4 bases outside the gene matches. CDR3 nucleotide sequence: TGCGCCAGCAGCCAAGAGGGACAGGGGAGGGCTGAAGCTTTCTTT. Its translation: CASSQEGQGRAEAFF.

The sample holds a few counts of this clonotype. V and J are TRBV6-5 and TRBJ1-2; D possibly corresponds to TRBD1 (5 bases). The CDR3 length is 13 residues. The V end lost 1 base, the J end lost 4 bases, and 7 bases lay between the germline ends. Germline CDR1 reads MNHEY; CDR2 reads SVGAGI. CDR3 in amino acids: CASSYFGAYGYTF. The CDR3, as DNA: TGTGCCAGCAGTTACTTCGGGGCCTATGGCTACACCTTC.

This sequence joins TRBV29-1 and TRBJ1-2, with D tentatively TRBD1 (6 bases). CDR1 is SQVTM, CDR2 ANQGSEA, per germline. The CDR3 is made up of 14 amino acids. Trimming pared 0 bases from V and 6 bases from J, leaving 14 bases between. CDR3 nucleotide sequence: TGCAGCGTTGAAGATACAGGGTTTGGTAATGGCTACACCTTC. Its protein product is CSVEDTGFGNGYTF.

This rearrangement joins TRBV12-5 to TRBJ1-2; TRBD1 matches 8 bases. CDR3 length: 14 amino acids. CDR1 and CDR2 from the germline V gene are LGHNT and FRNRAP. The V and J ends lost 1 base and 7 bases, in that order; junction bases with no gene match: 5. The CDR3 sequence is CASGLGTGTSGYTF. The CDR3, as DNA: TGTGCTAGTGGTTTGGGGACAGGGACGAGTGGCTACACCTTC.

The chain joins TRBV3-1 to TRBJ2-6, with D perhaps matching TRBD2 (5 bases). Germline assignment: CDR1 LGHDT and CDR2 YNNKEL (reference sequence). The CDR3 has 16 residues. V shed 1 base and J shed 4 bases, with 11 bases lying between them. CDR3 sequence reads: CASSQAGVVGANVLTF. Written as DNA, the CDR3 is TGTGCCAGCAGCCAAGCCGGGGTGGTGGGGGCCAACGTCCTGACTTTC.

CDR3 protein: CASSQDMGIVGYTF. In DNA, the CDR3 is TGCGCCAGCAGCCAAGATATGGGCATCGTAGGCTACACCTTC. The genes are TRBV4-1 and TRBJ1-2; D gene uncertain. Trimming took off 0 bases at V and 8 bases at J, with 13 bases between the two ends. This CDR3 contains 14 residues. From germline, CDR1 is MGHRA and CDR2 YSYEKL.

The genes are TRBV29-1 and TRBJ2-7; perhaps TRBD1 as D (7 bases). The CDR3 has 16 amino acids. The germline V and J ends were trimmed by 5 bases and 2 bases, with 22 bases remaining between them. From germline, CDR1 is SQVTM and CDR2 ANQGSEA. CDR3 bases: TGCAGCGTTAGAAGGAGCGGGTCAGGGGGTACCTACGAGCAGTACTTC. It yields the protein CSVRRSGSGGTYEQYF.

The V gene is TRBV6-6, the J gene TRBJ2-5; 9 bases line up with TRBD2. The assigned J gene may be wrong: the sequence end matches TRBJ2-7 better. This CDR3 contains 15 residues. Germline lookup yields CDR1 MNHNY and CDR2 SVGAGI (reference sequence). CDR3 in DNA: TGTGCCAGCAGTTACTCGCGGGGGGGCTCTGACGAGCAGTACTTC. Translated, it gives CASSYSRGGSDEQYF.

This clonotype was detected a few times. The chain links TRBV7-6 to TRBJ2-7; D is unresolved. Per germline, CDR1 SGHVS and CDR2 FNYEAQ. V was clipped by 0 bases and J by 6 bases, with 6 bases between them. The CDR3 consists of 12 residues. Written as DNA, the CDR3 is TGTGCCAGCAGCTTAGCAACCTCCGAGCAGTACTTC. Its translation is CASSLATSEQYF. Using reference TRBV7-6 and TRBJ2-7 for the parts outside the CDR3, the full variable domain is GAGVSQSPRYKVTKRGQDVALRCDPISGHVSLYWYRQALGQGPEFLTYFNYEAQQDKSGLPNDRFSAERPEGSISTLTIQRTEQRDSAMYRCASSLATSEQYFGPGTRLTVT.

The CDR3 coding sequence is TGTGCCAGCAGTGTAGGGACGGTGAATGAGCAGTTCTTC. This sequence encodes CASSVGTVNEQFF. The rearrangement uses TRBV2 and TRBJ2-5, with D perhaps assigned TRBD1 or TRBD2 (5 bases each). The J call may be wrong; the DNA end is better matched by TRBJ2-1. Per germline, CDR1 SNHLY and CDR2 FYNNEI. CDR3 size: 13 residues.

This clonotype was counted many times. The V gene is TRBV3-1, the J gene TRBJ2-1; D gene ambiguous. V shed 3 bases and J shed 5 bases, with 5 bases lying between them. The germline V gene has CDR1 LGHDT and CDR2 YNNKEL (reference sequence). The CDR3 contains 12 residues. The CDR3 DNA follows: TGTGCCAGCAGCCAGGTCCACAATGAGCAGTTCTTC. Translation: CASSQVHNEQFF.

The chain employs TRBV2 and TRBJ2-7; D may correspond to TRBD1 or TRBD2 (6 bases each). The V end was cut by 3 bases, the J end by 2 bases, with 14 bases between. CDR1 is SNHLY and CDR2 is FYNNEI in the germline V gene. The CDR3 consists of 15 residues. The DNA for the CDR3 is TGTGCCAGCAGTGATGGGGGGCCCCTTCCCTACGAGCAGTACTTC. Its protein product is CASSDGGPLPYEQYF.

CDR3 loop: CASSQDQGGFYEQYF. The CDR3 DNA is TGTGCCAGCAGCCAAGATCAAGGGGGCTTCTACGAGCAGTACTTC. The chain has TRBV3-1 and TRBJ2-5, with 7 bases that match TRBD1. The J call may be incorrect, as the DNA end agrees better with TRBJ2-7. This CDR3 has 15 residues. Per germline, CDR1 LGHDT and CDR2 YNNKEL (reference sequence).

In this sample, this clonotype turned up a few times. The chain uses TRBV6-1 and TRBJ2-1; a possible D gene is TRBD2 (5 bases). CDR1 and CDR2 from the germline V gene are MNHNS and SASEGT. This CDR3 spans 15 amino acids. Trimming left V 2 bases short and J 2 bases short, with 10 bases between. The CDR3 is CASSEPGSAYNEQFF. CDR3 coding DNA: TGTGCCAGCAGTGAACCGGGGTCGGCCTACAATGAGCAGTTCTTC.

V gene TRBV24-1 combines with J gene TRBJ1-6; D might be TRBD1 (5 bases). The ends were cut back, 9 bases at V and 8 bases at J, with 16 bases in the middle. Germline assignment: CDR1 KGHDR and CDR2 SFDVKD. The CDR3 loop spans 14 amino acids. CDR3 sequence (DNA): TGTGCCACCCCTGAGAGGGGTGCGGATTCACCCCTCCACTTT. As protein: CATPERGADSPLHF.

On this clonotype itself: Because it lacks the conserved phenylalanine or tryptophan at the end, this CDR3 is likely a read error. J is TRBJ2-7 and V is TRBV14, with D hard to call. The CDR3 sequence is 13 residues long. Trimming took off 3 bases at V and 2 bases at J, with 8 bases between the two ends. Looked up from germline, CDR1 is SGHDN and CDR2 is FVKESK. The CDR3 nucleotides are TGTGCCAGCAGCCAGAGTAGTCCCTACGAGCAGTACCTC. Protein: CASSQSSPYEQYL.

This clonotype occurred a few times. The chain links TRBV20-1 to TRBJ1-5, with TRBD1 matching 8 bases. Trimming removed 0 bases from V and 5 bases from J; junction bases left unmatched: 6. CDR3 length equals 15 residues. Germline CDR1 and CDR2: DFQATT and SNEGSKA (reference sequence). CDR3 in amino acids: CSARDASTGDQPQHF. Here the CDR3 DNA reads TGCAGTGCTAGAGACGCCTCGACAGGGGATCAGCCCCAGCATTTT.

The chain uses TRBV7-9 and TRBJ2-1; 11 bases match TRBD1. Trimming at V came to 9 bases and at J to 2 bases, leaving 6 bases not matched to a gene. This CDR3 contains 15 residues. From germline, CDR1 is SEHNR and CDR2 FQNEAQ (reference sequence). DNA of the CDR3: TGTGCCAGTCTTTGGGACAGGGGGGCCTACAATGAGCAGTTCTTC. Protein product: CASLWDRGAYNEQFF.

V and J are TRBV9 and TRBJ2-6; D ambiguous. V lost 0 bases and J lost 2, with 6 bases in between. The CDR3 is 15 residues long. The V gene's germline CDR1 is SGDLS and CDR2 YYNGEE. In DNA, the CDR3 is TGTGCCAGCAGCGTAGTACTGGCTGGGGCCAACGTCCTGACTTTC. Protein product: CASSVVLAGANVLTF.

V is TRBV5-1 and J is TRBJ2-3; a weak D match, TRBD2 (6 bases). This CDR3 contains 14 residues. The V end lost 5 bases, the J end lost 5 bases, and 15 bases lay between the germline ends. Germline values: CDR1 SGHRS, CDR2 YFSETQ. CDR3 in amino acids: CASRRGPLGDTQYF. The CDR3 DNA is TGCGCCAGCAGGCGGGGACCGCTGGGAGATACGCAGTATTTT.

This chain links TRBV5-1 with TRBJ2-2; a weak D match, TRBD1 (6 bases). The ends were cut back, 0 bases at V and 4 bases at J, with 13 bases in the middle. The germline V gene has CDR1 SGHRS and CDR2 YFSETQ. The CDR3 contains 16 residues. CDR3 protein: CASSLAGGDGTGELFF. The CDR3 DNA is TGCGCCAGCAGCTTGGCTGGGGGCGATGGCACCGGGGAGCTGTTTTTT. The full variable domain, its missing parts supplied by reference TRBV5-1 and TRBJ2-2, is KAGVTQTPRYLIKTRGQQVTLSCSPISGHRSVSWYQQTPGQGLQFLFEYFSETQRNKGNFPGRFSGRQFSNSRSEMNVSTLELGDSALYLCASSLAGGDGTGELFFGEGSRLTVL.